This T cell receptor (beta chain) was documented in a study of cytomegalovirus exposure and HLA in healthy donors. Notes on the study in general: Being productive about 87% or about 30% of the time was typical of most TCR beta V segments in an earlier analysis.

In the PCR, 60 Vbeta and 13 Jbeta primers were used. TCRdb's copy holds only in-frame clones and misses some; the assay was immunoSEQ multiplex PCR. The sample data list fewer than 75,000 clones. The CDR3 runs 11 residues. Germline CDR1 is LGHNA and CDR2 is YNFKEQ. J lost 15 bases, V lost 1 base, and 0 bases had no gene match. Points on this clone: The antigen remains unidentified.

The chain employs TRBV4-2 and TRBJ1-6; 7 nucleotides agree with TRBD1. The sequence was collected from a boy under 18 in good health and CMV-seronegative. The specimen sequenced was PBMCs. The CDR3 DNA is TGTGCCAGCAGCCAAGGACAGGGCCTCCACTTT. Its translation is CASSQGQGLHF.